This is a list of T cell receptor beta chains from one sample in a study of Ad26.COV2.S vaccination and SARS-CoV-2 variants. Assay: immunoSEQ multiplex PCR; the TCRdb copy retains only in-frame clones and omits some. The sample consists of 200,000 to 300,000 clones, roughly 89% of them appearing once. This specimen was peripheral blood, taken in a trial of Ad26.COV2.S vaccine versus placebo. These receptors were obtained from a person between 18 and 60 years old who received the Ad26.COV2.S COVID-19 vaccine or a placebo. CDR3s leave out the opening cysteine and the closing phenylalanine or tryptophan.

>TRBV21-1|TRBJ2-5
ASSRPSRGPMETQY
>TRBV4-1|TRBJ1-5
ASSQDPWPLNQPQH
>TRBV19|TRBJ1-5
ASSHREPHQPQH
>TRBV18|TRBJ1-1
ASSLQQRAGGGTEAF
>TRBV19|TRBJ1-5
ASSIWDHSNQPQH
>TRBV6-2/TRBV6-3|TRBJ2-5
ASSPTSGRVVGWAQY
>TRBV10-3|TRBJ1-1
AISELAQTGHTGAEAF
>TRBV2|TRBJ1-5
ASSPGQRRPQH
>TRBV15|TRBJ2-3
ATRLTDTQY
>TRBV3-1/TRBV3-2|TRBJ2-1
ASSLRTGPEQF
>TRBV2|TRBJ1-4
ASSKSRSNEKLF
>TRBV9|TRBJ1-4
ASSVSSGYEKLF
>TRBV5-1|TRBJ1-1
ASNRDTPVGAF
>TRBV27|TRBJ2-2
ASSFLTKLAGELF
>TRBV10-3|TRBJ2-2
AIADTGTTGELF
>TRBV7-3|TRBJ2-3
ASSLDRTDTQY
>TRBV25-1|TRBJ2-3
ASSERQGLDTQY
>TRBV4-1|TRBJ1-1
ASSQAGQGAKAEAF
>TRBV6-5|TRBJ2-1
ASTERGDYYNEQF
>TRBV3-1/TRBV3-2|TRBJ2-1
ASSQAGQQF
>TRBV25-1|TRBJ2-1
ASTDQGSYNEQF
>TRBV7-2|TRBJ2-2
ASSSRQGYTGELF
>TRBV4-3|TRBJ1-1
ASSQERDGQGAIEAF
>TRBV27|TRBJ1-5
ASSHGGAQPQH
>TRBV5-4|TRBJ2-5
ASSLDPSGTQETQY
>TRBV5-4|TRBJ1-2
ASSTRTGANYGYT
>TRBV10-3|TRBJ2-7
AISEWGVSYEQY
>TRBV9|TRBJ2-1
ASSSRTSPKGNEQF
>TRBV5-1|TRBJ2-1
ASSGEVNEQF
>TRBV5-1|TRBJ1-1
ASSRAGQAEAF
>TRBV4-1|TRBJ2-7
ASSLVSGTSAYEQY
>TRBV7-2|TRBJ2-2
ASSLVGLAVNTGELF
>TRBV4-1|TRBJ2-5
ASSRGQDYLGRYQETQY
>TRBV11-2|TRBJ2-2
ASSLNSLTGELF
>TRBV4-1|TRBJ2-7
ASSHRFQSSYEQY
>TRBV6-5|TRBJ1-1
ASSYRGAYEAF
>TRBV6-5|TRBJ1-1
ASSFDSPGGTEAF
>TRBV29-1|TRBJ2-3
SVVPGGGSTDTQY
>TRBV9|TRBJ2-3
ASSRYTDTQY
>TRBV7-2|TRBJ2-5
ASRGGAGETQY
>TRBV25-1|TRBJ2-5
ASSGPGRRETQY